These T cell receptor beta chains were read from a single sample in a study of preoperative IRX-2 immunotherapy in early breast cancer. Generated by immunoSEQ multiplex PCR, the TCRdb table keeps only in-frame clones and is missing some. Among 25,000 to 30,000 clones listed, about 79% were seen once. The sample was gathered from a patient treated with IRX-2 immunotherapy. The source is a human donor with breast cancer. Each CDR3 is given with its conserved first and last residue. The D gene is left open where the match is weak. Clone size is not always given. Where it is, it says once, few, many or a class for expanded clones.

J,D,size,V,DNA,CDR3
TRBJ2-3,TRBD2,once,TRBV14,TGTGCCAGCAGCCGACTAGCGGGGGCCAAAAGTATCACAGATACGCAGTATTTT,CASSRLAGAKSITDTQYF
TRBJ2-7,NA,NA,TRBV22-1,TGTGCCAGCAGCGGCGTAATGGGGCCCTCCTACGAGCAGTACTTC,CASSGVMGPSYEQYF
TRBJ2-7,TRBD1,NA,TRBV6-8,TGTGCCAGCAGCTCCGGGACAGCAGCTTCCTACGAGCAGTACTTC,CASSSGTAASYEQYF
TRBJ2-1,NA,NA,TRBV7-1,TGTGCCAGCAGCCAAAAGGCACTAGCCACCTACAATGAGCAGTTCTTC,CASSQKALATYNEQFF
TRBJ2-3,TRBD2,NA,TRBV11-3,TGTGCCAGCAGCTTGTTCTTACTAGCGACAGATACGCAGTATTTT,CASSLFLLATDTQYF
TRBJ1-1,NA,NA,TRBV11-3,TGTGCCAGCAGCTTATTCCCGACCTTGAACACTGAAGCTTTCTTT,CASSLFPTLNTEAFF
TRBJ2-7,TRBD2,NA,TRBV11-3,TGTGCCAGCAGACCCGGGGGGGCCTCAGGCGAGCAGTACTTC,CASRPGGASGEQYF
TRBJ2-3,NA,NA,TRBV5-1,TGCGCCAGCGTTCGCGCAGAAACTAGCACAGATACGCAGTATTTT,CASVRAETSTDTQYF
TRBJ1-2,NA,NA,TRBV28,TGTGCCAGCAGGGGCTGGACGGCGCGAAGGGGCTACACCTTC,CASRGWTARRGYTF
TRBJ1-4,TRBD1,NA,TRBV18,TGTGCCAGCTCACCACGACAGGGCGTAACTAATGAAAAACTGTTTTTT,CASSPRQGVTNEKLFF
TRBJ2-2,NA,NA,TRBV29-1,TGCAGCGTTACAGGGTCGGACACCGGGGAGCTGTTTTTT,CSVTGSDTGELFF
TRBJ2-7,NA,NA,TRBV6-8,TGTGCCAGCAGTCGTAGCCTCGCGCAGCTCGGTTACGAGCAGTACTTC,CASSRSLAQLGYEQYF
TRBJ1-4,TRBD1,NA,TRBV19,TGTGCCAGTAGTGGGGACAGCGCACTGTTTTTT,CASSGDSALFF
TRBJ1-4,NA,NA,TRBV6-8,TGTGCCAGCAGGAAACAGGGCTCGAATGAAAAACTGTTTTTT,CASRKQGSNEKLFF
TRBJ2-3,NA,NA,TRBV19,TGTGCCAGTAGTATTTTAACAGGTTACCCCACAGATACGCAGTATTTT,CASSILTGYPTDTQYF
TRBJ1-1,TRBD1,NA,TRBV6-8,TGTGCCAGCAGTTACCCTAGAAGCAGGGGGCCCTATGAAGCTTTCTTT,CASSYPRSRGPYEAFF
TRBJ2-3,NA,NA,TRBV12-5,TGTGCTAGTGGTTTCGGGCAGGGACCAGATACGCAGTATTTT,CASGFGQGPDTQYF
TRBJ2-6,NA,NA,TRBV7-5,TGTGCCAGCAGCTCCGGACAGAGGAGCTCTGGGGCCAACGTCCTGACTTTC,CASSSGQRSSGANVLTF
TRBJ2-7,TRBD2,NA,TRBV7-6,TGTGCCAGCAGCCCCCAGGGGTCTAGCGGGGGGTTCTACGAGCAGTACTTC,CASSPQGSSGGFYEQYF
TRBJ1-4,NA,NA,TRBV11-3,TGTGCCAGCAGCTTAATCAACAGAAATGAAAAACTGTTTTTT,CASSLINRNEKLFF
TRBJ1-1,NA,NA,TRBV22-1,TGTGCCAGCAGTGTTCAGGGTACCGCTGAAGCTTTCTTT,CASSVQGTAEAFF
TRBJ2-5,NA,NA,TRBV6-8,TGTGCCATCATTCAGGGCGGCAGGGTGGAGAAAGAGACCCAGTACTTC,CAIIQGGRVEKETQYF
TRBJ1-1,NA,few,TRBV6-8,TGTGCCAGCGCTAGACAGGACACTGAAGCTTTCTTT,CASARQDTEAFF
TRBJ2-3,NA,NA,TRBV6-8,TGTGCCAGCAGTCCACCCCAGGGGCGGGGCACAGATACGCAGTATTTT,CASSPPQGRGTDTQYF
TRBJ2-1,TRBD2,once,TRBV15,TGTGCCACCAGCAGTAGCGGGGGGTCCTACAATGAGCAGTTCTTC,CATSSSGGSYNEQFF
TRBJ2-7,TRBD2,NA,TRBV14,TGTGCCAGCAGTCCGAGCGGGGCTTACGAGCAGTACTTC,CASSPSGAYEQYF